This T cell receptor (beta chain) was identified in a study of blood T cell repertoires in COVID-19. Produced via immunoSEQ multiplex PCR; TCRdb's table is partial and in-frame only. The sample yields approximately 200,000 clones, around 80% seen once. The CDR3 is made up of 14 amino acids. Germline lookup yields CDR1 KGHSH and CDR2 LQKENI. The junction had 3 bases not matched to a gene; V was cut back by 4 bases and J by 3 bases. Sequenced input: PBMCs or T cells enriched from blood (not recorded which). The source is a man between 60 and 75 years old who had recovered from COVID-19. The chain links TRBV18 to TRBJ2-1; TRBD1 matches at 7 bases. CDR3 sequence (DNA): TGTGCCAGCTCACTACAGGGGTACTACAATGAGCAGTTCTTC. Its translation: CASSLQGYYNEQFF.